Described below is a single T cell receptor beta chain sequence and its context. The data were taken from a study of blood T cell repertoires in COVID-19. The overall study: The study drew acute and convalescent COVID-19 samples from the United States, Italy and Spain. Sample material is recorded as cDNA or gDNA derived from T cells, B-cell-depleted T cells, or PBMCs.

In the study's own analysis: Reference gene primer amplification gave nucleated cell count estimates. This table comes from immunoSEQ multiplex PCR, and its TCRdb copy is limited to in-frame clones, with some not included. V and J calls and clone size follow that table, whereas D and trimming were derived from the DNA. Of about 120,000 clones in the sample, 87% are singletons; the top ten hold 4% to 5%. With 4 bases clipped from V and 3 bases from J, the junction kept 4 bases outside the gene matches. This CDR3 is built from 16 residues. CDR1 SEHNR and CDR2 FQNEAQ come from the germline V gene (reference sequence).

The TCR was taken from a human donor in a cohort sampled during active COVID-19. The sequenced material came from peripheral blood. The V and J genes are TRBV7-9 and TRBJ2-5; TRBD2 matches at 14 bases. In DNA, the CDR3 is TGTGCCAGCAGCTCGACTAGCGGGGGGGTTAAAGAGACCCAGTACTTC. Its protein is CASSSTSGGVKETQYF.